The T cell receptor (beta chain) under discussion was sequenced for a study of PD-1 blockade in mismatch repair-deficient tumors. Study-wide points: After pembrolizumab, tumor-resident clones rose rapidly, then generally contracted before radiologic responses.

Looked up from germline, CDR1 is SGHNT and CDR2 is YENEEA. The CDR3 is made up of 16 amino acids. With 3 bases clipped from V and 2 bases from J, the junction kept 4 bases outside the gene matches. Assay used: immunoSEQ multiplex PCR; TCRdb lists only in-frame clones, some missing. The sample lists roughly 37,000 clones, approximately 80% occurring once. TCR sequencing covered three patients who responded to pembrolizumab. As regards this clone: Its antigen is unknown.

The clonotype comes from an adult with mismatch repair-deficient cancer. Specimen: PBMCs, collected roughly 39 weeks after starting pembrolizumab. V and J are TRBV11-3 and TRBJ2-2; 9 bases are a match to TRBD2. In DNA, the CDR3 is TGTGCCAGCAGCTTCACCGGGACTAGCAACACCGGGGAGCTGTTTTTT. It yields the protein CASSFTGTSNTGELFF.